One and the same sample provided the 8 T cell receptor beta chains below, sequenced in a study of blood T cell repertoires in COVID-19. Produced via immunoSEQ multiplex PCR; TCRdb's table is partial and in-frame only. This table has under 150,000 clones, roughly 82% appearing once. Sequencing used peripheral blood. Receptors originate from a woman aged 40 to 50 with acute or convalescent COVID-19.

As concerns this clone: Within the sample, other DNA sequences also encode this same CDR3. This chain's CDR3 is CASSSGTGSSYNEQFF. Here the CDR3 DNA reads TGTGCCAGCAGCTCCGGGACAGGGAGCTCCTACAATGAGCAGTTCTTC. The rearrangement joins TRBV5-6 to TRBJ2-1; 9 nucleotides align to TRBD1. Germline V gene lookup returns CDR1 SGHDT and CDR2 YYEEEE. The CDR3 has 16 amino acids. V lost 3 bases to trimming and J lost 0 bases; unmatched junction nucleotides: 4.

The gene calls are TRBV6-5 and TRBJ1-2; no reliable D call. The CDR3 covers 13 residues. The V end was cut by 2 bases, the J end by 4 bases, with 8 bases between. Germline CDR1 MNHEY, CDR2 SVGAGI. This CDR3 reads CASSYLGVYGYTF. DNA of the CDR3: TGTGCCAGCAGTTACCTGGGCGTCTATGGCTACACCTTC.

V is TRBV2 and J is TRBJ2-7; D unclear. The CDR3 contains 13 residues. Germline values: CDR1 SNHLY, CDR2 FYNNEI. Trimming pared 3 bases from V and 6 bases from J, leaving 12 bases between. The CDR3 reads CASSERRIPEQYF. The DNA for the CDR3 is TGTGCCAGCAGTGAGCGCAGGATTCCCGAGCAGTACTTC.

The chain is built from TRBV5-1 and TRBJ2-2, with D unresolved. The CDR3 length is 14 residues. CDR1 and CDR2 (germline): SGHRS, YFSETQ. Between the trimmed V and J ends, which lost 0 bases and 4 bases, there was a span of 7 bases. In DNA form, the CDR3 reads TGCGCCAGCAGCTTGGGTACAGCCACCGGGGAGCTGTTTTTT. Amino acid sequence: CASSLGTATGELFF.

DNA for the CDR3: TGTGCCAGCAGTGGACAGGACAGGCATGAGCAGTTCTTC. It encodes CASSGQDRHEQFF. The rearrangement uses TRBV2 and TRBJ2-1, with TRBD1 matching over 7 bases. Germline V gene lookup returns CDR1 SNHLY and CDR2 FYNNEI. This CDR3 is 13 amino acids long. Germline trimming cut 4 bases from V and 8 bases from J; bases unmatched to any gene: 5.

The V call is TRBV5-1, the J call TRBJ2-7, with TRBD2 as a possible D gene (6 bases). The CDR3 sequence is 17 residues long. Germline CDR1 and CDR2: SGHRS and YFSETQ. The V gene lost 4 bases and the J gene lost 0 bases, with 20 bases spanning the gap. The CDR3 loop reads CASSAHPAGTASYEQYF. The DNA of the CDR3 is TGCGCCAGCAGCGCTCACCCGGCGGGGACGGCCTCCTACGAGCAGTACTTC. Supplemented by reference TRBV5-1 and TRBJ2-7, the full variable domain reads KAGVTQTPRYLIKTRGQQVTLSCSPISGHRSVSWYQQTPGQGLQFLFEYFSETQRNKGNFPGRFSGRQFSNSRSEMNVSTLELGDSALYLCASSAHPAGTASYEQYFGPGTRLTVT.

The rearrangement joins TRBV6-1 to TRBJ1-2, with D tentatively TRBD1 (5 bases). Germline V lookup: CDR1 MNHNS, CDR2 SASEGT. Trimming took 5 bases from V and 8 from J, leaving 18 bases between them. The CDR3 is 14 amino acids. Written as DNA, the CDR3 is TGTGCCAGCAGTTATATAGACAGCACTAAAGGCTACACCTTC. As protein: CASSYIDSTKGYTF.

The chain carries TRBV5-6 and TRBJ2-1; TRBD2 agrees at 12 bases. Germline V gene data show CDR1 as SGHDT and CDR2 as YYEEEE. The CDR3 contains 16 residues. V shed 3 bases, J shed 7 bases, and the junction held 8 bases outside the gene matches. The CDR3: CASSSLAGGLWNEQFF. In nucleotides, the CDR3 is TGTGCCAGCAGCTCACTAGCGGGGGGACTGTGGAATGAGCAGTTCTTC.